These 19 T cell receptor beta chains share one sample of origin, sequenced in a study of OX40 agonist ivuxolimab in advanced cancers. Libraries were prepared by immunoSEQ multiplex PCR; TCRdb keeps only in-frame clonotypes and omits some of them. This sample has around 86,000 clones; 84% occur once, and the top ten carry about 2.5%. The sequencing here drew on CD4+ or CD8+ T cells sorted from blood, taken in a trial of the OX40 agonist ivuxolimab. Every receptor here comes from an adult with an advanced solid tumor such as melanoma, head and neck, liver or kidney cancer.

With respect to this clone: At one end, the junction sequence differs from germline, possibly due to a read error. The V gene is TRBV11-1, the J gene TRBJ2-3; D unresolved. This CDR3 region has 11 residues. Germline loops: CDR1 SGHAT, CDR2 FQDESV (reference sequence). CDR3 sequence (DNA): TGTGCCAGCACCTTACAAGATACGCAGTATTTT. It yields the protein CASTLQDTQYF.

The chain couples TRBV9 to TRBJ2-5, with 8 bases that match TRBD2. The trim removed 3 bases at V and 5 bases at J, leaving 6 bases unmatched. Germline values: CDR1 SGDLS, CDR2 YYNGEE. This CDR3 has 14 amino acids. This CDR3 is CASSARLAPETQYF. In DNA form, the CDR3 reads TGTGCCAGCAGCGCCCGACTAGCGCCGGAGACCCAGTACTTC.

J is TRBJ1-5 and V is TRBV2; D gene ambiguous. The CDR3 extends over 13 amino acids. V lost 8 bases and J 1 base, leaving 9 bases between the germline ends. Germline CDR1 is SNHLY and CDR2 is FYNNEI. CDR3 residues: CASRWQSNQPQHF. For the CDR3, the DNA is TGTGCCAGCCGTTGGCAGAGCAATCAGCCCCAGCATTTT.

This rearrangement joins TRBV19 to TRBJ1-1, with D possibly TRBD1 on 5 matching bases. Germline V CDR1 and CDR2: LNHDA, SQIVND (reference sequence). The germline V and J ends were trimmed by 2 bases and 5 bases, with 18 bases remaining between them. There are 16 residues in the CDR3. DNA of the CDR3: TGTGCCAGTAGTATAAATAGGGGTCTGCCTAGGACTGAAGCTTTCTTT. Translated: CASSINRGLPRTEAFF.

The chain carries TRBV30 and TRBJ2-1, with a possible D match to TRBD2 (5 bases). The CDR3 has 16 amino acids. Deletions cut 0 bases from V and 7 bases from J, with 19 bases between. Germline CDR1 is GTSNPN and CDR2 is SVGIG (reference sequence). The CDR3 sequence: CAWSVSKLVGFNEQFF. The CDR3 bases are TGTGCCTGGAGTGTTTCTAAACTAGTAGGCTTTAATGAGCAGTTCTTC.

This chain connects TRBV5-4 to TRBJ1-1; D perhaps matches TRBD1 (5 bases). Per the germline V gene, CDR1 is SGHNT and CDR2 is YYREEE (reference sequence). With 0 bases removed from V and 5 bases from J, the gap between germline ends came to 11 bases. The CDR3 runs 14 residues. The CDR3 DNA reads TGTGCCAGCAGCTTGGCCAGGGTAGGAACTGAAGCTTTCTTT. It is translated as CASSLARVGTEAFF.

V gene TRBV5-8 combines with J gene TRBJ2-5; D is possibly TRBD1 (5 bases). This CDR3 is built from 13 residues. The germline V gene has CDR1 SGHTS and CDR2 YDEGEE. V was cut by 1 base and J by 5 bases, with 9 bases left in between. The CDR3 DNA reads as TGTGCCAGCAGCTTGTCGGCAGGGGAGACCCAGTACTTC. It yields the protein CASSLSAGETQYF.

V and J are TRBV28 and TRBJ1-2, with D tentatively TRBD1 (6 bases). The CDR3 loop spans 13 amino acids. Germline V gene sequence: CDR1 MDHEN, CDR2 SYDVKM. The germline V and J ends were trimmed by 4 bases and 0 bases, with 6 bases remaining between them. CDR3: CASSYRANYGYTF. CDR3 in DNA: TGTGCCAGCAGTTACAGGGCTAACTATGGCTACACCTTC.

This chain joins TRBV7-2 and TRBJ2-7; TRBD2 agrees at 9 bases. Germline assignment: CDR1 SGHTA and CDR2 FQGNSA. The CDR3 extends over 16 amino acids. The junction had 7 bases not matched to a gene; V was cut back by 2 bases and J by 2 bases. CDR3 loop: CASSLSSGVTTYEQYF. The CDR3 DNA reads as TGTGCCAGCAGCTTATCTAGCGGGGTGACTACCTACGAGCAGTACTTC.

V is TRBV7-2 and J is TRBJ2-1; no firm D call. The CDR3 loop spans 12 amino acids. Germline V gene lookup returns CDR1 SGHTA and CDR2 FQGNSA. Trimming cost V 0 bases and J 15 bases, with 12 bases left between them. This chain's CDR3 is CASSLAPEIRFF. The CDR3 coding sequence is TGTGCCAGCAGCTTAGCGCCGGAGATTCGGTTCTTC.

V usage is TRBV25-1 and J usage is TRBJ1-3, with D possibly TRBD1 on 6 matching bases. From germline, CDR1 is MGHDK and CDR2 SYGVNS. The CDR3 is made up of 11 amino acids. Here the CDR3 reads CPPGAGNTIYF. The CDR3 bases are TGTCCTCCAGGGGCTGGAAACACCATATATTTT. The variable domain in full, with the rest retrieved from reference TRBV25-1 and TRBJ1-3, is EADIYQTPRYLVIGTGKKITLECSQTMGHDKMYWYQQDPGMELHLIHYSYGVNSTEKGDLSSESTVSRIRTEHFPLTLESARPSHTSQYLCPPGAGNTIYFGEGSWLTVV.

The V and J genes are TRBV5-8 and TRBJ2-3; D not certain. V lost 4 bases and J lost 3, with 18 bases in between. CDR1 is SGHTS, CDR2 YDEGEE, per germline. CDR3 length equals 16 residues. CDR3 DNA sequence: TGTGCCAGCAGCCTGAACCTGATAGGGCAGACAGATACGCAGTATTTT. Translating gives CASSLNLIGQTDTQYF.

The chain carries TRBV4-3 and TRBJ2-5; D is undetermined. Germline CDR1 is LGHNA and CDR2 is YSLEER. V dropped 0 bases and J dropped 2 bases, with 10 bases sitting between them. This CDR3 spans 15 amino acids. The CDR3 region is CASSQEPWQQETQYF. The CDR3 nucleotides read TGCGCCAGCAGCCAAGAGCCGTGGCAGCAAGAGACCCAGTACTTC.

CDR3 residues: CASSQTGEGNEQFF. The DNA of the CDR3 is TGCGCCAGCAGCCAGACAGGGGAGGGGAATGAGCAGTTCTTC. V is TRBV5-1 and J is TRBJ2-1, with D perhaps matching TRBD1 (8 bases). Germline V CDR1 and CDR2: SGHRS, YFSETQ. The V end lost 4 bases, the J end lost 7 bases, and 15 bases lay between the germline ends. The CDR3 sequence is 14 residues long.

J is TRBJ1-4 and V is TRBV6-5, with a tentative D call TRBD1 (5 bases). There are 15 residues in the CDR3. Germline CDR1 reads MNHEY; CDR2 reads SVGAGI. The V and J ends lost 2 bases and 6 bases respectively, with 13 bases between them. CDR3 bases: TGTGCCAGCAGTTACGATTCGGGGACCCATGAAAAACTGTTTTTT. It encodes CASSYDSGTHEKLFF.

The chain couples TRBV7-2 to TRBJ2-3; maybe TRBD2 (7 bases). The CDR3 is made up of 17 amino acids. CDR1 SGHTA and CDR2 FQGNSA come from the germline V gene. With 1 base removed from V and 0 bases from J, the gap between germline ends came to 14 bases. The CDR3: CASSLVGGARSTDTQYF. CDR3 DNA sequence: TGTGCCAGCAGCTTAGTAGGGGGGGCCCGTAGCACAGATACGCAGTATTTT. Based on the CDR3 plus reference TRBV7-2 and TRBJ2-3, the full variable domain is GAGVSQSPSNKVTEKGKDVELRCDPISGHTALYWYRQSLGQGLEFLIYFQGNSAPDKSGLPSDRFSAERTGGSVSTLTIQRTQQEDSAVYLCASSLVGGARSTDTQYFGPGTRLTVL.

J is TRBJ1-2 and V is TRBV5-1; 11 bases align to TRBD1. V gave up 4 bases and J gave up 8 bases; unmatched junction bases: 7. The length of the CDR3 is 14 residues. Germline V CDR1 and CDR2: SGHRS, YFSETQ. The CDR3: CASSRTGGEMGYTF. As DNA, the CDR3 is TGCGCCAGCAGCAGGACAGGGGGCGAGATGGGCTACACCTTC.

The chain couples TRBV2 to TRBJ2-1; 10 nucleotides agree with TRBD1. Per germline, CDR1 SNHLY and CDR2 FYNNEI. The CDR3 is 14 residues long. V shed 7 bases and J 7 bases; nucleotides not matched to a gene: 7. This CDR3 is CASTPGQGSNEQFF. For the CDR3, the DNA is TGTGCCAGCACTCCGGGACAGGGGAGTAATGAGCAGTTCTTC. The whole variable domain, remainder taken from reference TRBV2 and TRBJ2-1, is EPEVTQTPSHQVTQMGQEVILRCVPISNHLYFYWYRQILGQKVEFLVSFYNNEISEKSEIFDDQFSVERPDGSNFTLKIRSTKLEDSAMYFCASTPGQGSNEQFFGPGTRLTVL.

The CDR3 nucleotides read TGTGCCAGTAGTATCCCAGACGGCGCAACTAATGAAAAACTGTTTTTT. It is translated as CASSIPDGATNEKLFF. The rearrangement links TRBV19 to TRBJ1-4; no reliable D call. This CDR3 is built from 16 residues. Between the trimmed V and J ends, which lost 3 bases and 0 bases, there was a span of 11 bases. CDR1 and CDR2 from the germline V gene are LNHDA and SQIVND (reference sequence).